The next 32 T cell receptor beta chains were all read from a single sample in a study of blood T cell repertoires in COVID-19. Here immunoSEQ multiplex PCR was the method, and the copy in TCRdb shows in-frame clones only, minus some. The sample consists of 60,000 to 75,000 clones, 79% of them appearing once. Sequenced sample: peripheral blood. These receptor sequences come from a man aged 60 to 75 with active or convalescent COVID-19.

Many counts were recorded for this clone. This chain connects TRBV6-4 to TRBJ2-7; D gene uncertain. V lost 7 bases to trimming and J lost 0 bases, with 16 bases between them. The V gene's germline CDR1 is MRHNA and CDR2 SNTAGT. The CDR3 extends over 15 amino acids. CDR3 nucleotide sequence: TGTGCCAGCATTCCCTCGACATCCAGCTCCTACGAGCAGTACTTC. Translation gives CASIPSTSSSYEQYF.

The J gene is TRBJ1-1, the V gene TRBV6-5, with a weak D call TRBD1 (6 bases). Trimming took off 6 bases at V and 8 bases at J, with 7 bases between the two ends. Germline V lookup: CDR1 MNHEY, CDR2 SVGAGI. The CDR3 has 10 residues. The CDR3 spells CASRDSEAFF. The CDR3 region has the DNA TGTGCCAGCAGGGACAGCGAAGCTTTCTTT.

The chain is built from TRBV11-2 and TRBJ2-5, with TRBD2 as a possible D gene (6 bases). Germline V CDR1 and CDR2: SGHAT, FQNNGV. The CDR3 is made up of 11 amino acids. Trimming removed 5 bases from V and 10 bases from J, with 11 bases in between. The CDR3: CASSRGLDQYF. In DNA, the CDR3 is TGTGCCAGCAGCCGGGGACTGGACCAGTACTTC.

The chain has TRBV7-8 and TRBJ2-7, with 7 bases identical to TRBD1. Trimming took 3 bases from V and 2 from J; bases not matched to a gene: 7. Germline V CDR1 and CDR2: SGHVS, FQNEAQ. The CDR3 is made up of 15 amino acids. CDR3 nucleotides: TGTGCCAGCAGCTTTCGGCTCGGGACAGCCTACGAGCAGTACTTC. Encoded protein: CASSFRLGTAYEQYF.

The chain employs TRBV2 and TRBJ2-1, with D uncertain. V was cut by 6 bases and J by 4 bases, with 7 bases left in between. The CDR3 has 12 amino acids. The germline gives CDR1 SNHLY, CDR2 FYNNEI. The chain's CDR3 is CASRAGYNEQFF. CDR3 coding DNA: TGTGCCAGCAGGGCAGGTTACAATGAGCAGTTCTTC.

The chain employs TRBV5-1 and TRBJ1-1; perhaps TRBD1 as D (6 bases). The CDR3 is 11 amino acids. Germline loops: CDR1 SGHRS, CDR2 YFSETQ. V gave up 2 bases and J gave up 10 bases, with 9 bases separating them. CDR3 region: CASSLGGVAFF. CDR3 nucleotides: TGCGCCAGCAGCTTAGGGGGGGTAGCTTTCTTT.

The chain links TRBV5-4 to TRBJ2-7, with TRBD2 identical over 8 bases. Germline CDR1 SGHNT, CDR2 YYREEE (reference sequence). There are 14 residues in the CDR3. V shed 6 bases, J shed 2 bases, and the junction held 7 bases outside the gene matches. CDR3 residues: CASNPSGSAYEQYF. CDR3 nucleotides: TGTGCCAGCAACCCAAGCGGGAGTGCCTACGAGCAGTACTTC.

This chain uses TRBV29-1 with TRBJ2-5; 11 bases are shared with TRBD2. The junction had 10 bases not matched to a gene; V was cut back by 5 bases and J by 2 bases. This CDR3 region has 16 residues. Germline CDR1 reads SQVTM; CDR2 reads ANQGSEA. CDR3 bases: TGCAGCGTTTCGATACCGGGACTAGCGGTGCAAGAGACCCAGTACTTC. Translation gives CSVSIPGLAVQETQYF.

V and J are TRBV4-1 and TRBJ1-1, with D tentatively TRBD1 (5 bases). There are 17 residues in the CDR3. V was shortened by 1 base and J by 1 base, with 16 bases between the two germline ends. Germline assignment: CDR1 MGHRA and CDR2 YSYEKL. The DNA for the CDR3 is TGCGCCAGCAGCCAAGTAGTTTTGGCAGACAGGAACACTGAAGCTTTCTTT. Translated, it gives CASSQVVLADRNTEAFF.

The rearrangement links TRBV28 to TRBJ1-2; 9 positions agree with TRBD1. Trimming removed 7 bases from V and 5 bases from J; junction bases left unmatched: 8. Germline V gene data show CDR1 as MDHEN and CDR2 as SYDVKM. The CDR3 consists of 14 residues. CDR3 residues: CASTLQGARYGYTF. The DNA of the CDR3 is TGTGCCAGCACCTTACAGGGGGCGCGGTATGGCTACACCTTC.

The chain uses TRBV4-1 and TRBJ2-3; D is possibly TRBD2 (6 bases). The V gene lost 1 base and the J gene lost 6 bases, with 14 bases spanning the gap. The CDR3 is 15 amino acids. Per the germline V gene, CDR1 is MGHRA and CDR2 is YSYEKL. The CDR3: CASSQATWDSDTQYF. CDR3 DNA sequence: TGCGCCAGCAGCCAAGCAACGTGGGACTCGGATACGCAGTATTTT.

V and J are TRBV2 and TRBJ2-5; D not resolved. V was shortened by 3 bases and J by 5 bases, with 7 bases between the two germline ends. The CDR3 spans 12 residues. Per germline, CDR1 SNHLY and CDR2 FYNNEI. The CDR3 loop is CASSDNRETQYF. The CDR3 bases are TGTGCCAGCAGTGACAACCGGGAGACCCAGTACTTC.

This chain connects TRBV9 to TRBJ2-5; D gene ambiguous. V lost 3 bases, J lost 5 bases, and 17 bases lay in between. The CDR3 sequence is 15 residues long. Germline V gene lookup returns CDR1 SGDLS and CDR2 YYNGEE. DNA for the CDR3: TGTGCCAGCAGCGCCCTACACGGCCCCGGGGAGACCCAGTACTTC. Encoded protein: CASSALHGPGETQYF.

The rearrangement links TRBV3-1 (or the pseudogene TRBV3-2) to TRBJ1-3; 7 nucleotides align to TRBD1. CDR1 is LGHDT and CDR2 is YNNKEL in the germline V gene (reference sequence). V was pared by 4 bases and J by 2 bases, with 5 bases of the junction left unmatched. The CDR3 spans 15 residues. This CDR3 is CASSPGTVAGNTIYF. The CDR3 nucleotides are TGTGCCAGCAGCCCCGGGACAGTAGCTGGAAACACCATATATTTT.

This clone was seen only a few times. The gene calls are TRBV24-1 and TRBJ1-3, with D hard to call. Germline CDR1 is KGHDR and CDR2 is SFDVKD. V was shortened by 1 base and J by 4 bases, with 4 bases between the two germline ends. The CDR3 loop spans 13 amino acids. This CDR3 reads CATSDFAGNTIYF. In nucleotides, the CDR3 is TGTGCCACCAGTGATTTTGCGGGAAACACCATATATTTT.

The CDR3 here is CASTVGQGHNKVQYF. The DNA of the CDR3 is TGTGCCAGTACAGTGGGACAGGGACATAACAAAGTCCAGTACTTC. V and J are TRBV19 and TRBJ2-5; 9 bases agree with TRBD1. Looked up from germline, CDR1 is LNHDA and CDR2 is SQIVND (reference sequence). This CDR3 region has 15 residues. With 7 bases clipped from V and 10 bases from J, the junction kept 16 bases outside the gene matches.

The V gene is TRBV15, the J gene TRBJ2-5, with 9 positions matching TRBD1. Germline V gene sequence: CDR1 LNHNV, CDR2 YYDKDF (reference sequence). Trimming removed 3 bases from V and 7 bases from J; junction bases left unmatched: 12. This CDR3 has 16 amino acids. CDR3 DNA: TGTGCCACCAGCAGCCTCTCCACAGGGGGCTCGGTGACCCAGTACTTC. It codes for CATSSLSTGGSVTQYF.

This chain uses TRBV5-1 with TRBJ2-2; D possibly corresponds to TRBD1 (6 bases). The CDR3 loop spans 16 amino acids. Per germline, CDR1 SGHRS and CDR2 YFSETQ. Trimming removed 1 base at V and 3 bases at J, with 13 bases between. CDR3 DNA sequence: TGCGCCAGCAGCTTGATGGACAGAGGAGACACCGGGGAGCTGTTTTTT. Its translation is CASSLMDRGDTGELFF.

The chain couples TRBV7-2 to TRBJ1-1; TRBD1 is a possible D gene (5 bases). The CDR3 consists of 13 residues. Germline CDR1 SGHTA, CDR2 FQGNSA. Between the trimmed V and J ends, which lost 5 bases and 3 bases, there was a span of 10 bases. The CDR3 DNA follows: TGTGCCAGCAGCAGCCTCAGGGACACTGAAGCTTTCTTT. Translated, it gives CASSSLRDTEAFF.

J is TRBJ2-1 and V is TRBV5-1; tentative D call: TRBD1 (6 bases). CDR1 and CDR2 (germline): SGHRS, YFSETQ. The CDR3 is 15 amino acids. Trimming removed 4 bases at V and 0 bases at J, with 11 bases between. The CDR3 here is CASSNLQGSYNEQFF. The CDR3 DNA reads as TGCGCCAGCAGCAACCTACAGGGCTCCTACAATGAGCAGTTCTTC.

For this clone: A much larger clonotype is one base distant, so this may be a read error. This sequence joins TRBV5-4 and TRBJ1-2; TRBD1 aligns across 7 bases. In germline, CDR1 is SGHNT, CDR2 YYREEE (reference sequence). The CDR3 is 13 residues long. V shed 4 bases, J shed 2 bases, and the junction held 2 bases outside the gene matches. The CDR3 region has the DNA TGTGCCAGCAGCACGGGACAGAACTATGGCTACACCTTC. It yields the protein CASSTGQNYGYTF.

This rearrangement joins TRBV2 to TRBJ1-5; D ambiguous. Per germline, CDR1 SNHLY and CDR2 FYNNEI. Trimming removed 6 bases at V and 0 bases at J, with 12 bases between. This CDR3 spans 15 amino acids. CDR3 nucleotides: TGTGCCAGCAGAACGGACGGGATTAGCAATCAGCCCCAGCATTTT. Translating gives CASRTDGISNQPQHF.

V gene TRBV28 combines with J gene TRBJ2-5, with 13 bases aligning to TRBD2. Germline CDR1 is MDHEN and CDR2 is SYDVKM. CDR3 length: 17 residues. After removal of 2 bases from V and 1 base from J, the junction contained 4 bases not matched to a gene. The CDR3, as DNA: TGTGCCAGCAGTTTAGGAAGGACTAGCGGGGGCCAAGAGACCCAGTACTTC. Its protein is CASSLGRTSGGQETQYF.

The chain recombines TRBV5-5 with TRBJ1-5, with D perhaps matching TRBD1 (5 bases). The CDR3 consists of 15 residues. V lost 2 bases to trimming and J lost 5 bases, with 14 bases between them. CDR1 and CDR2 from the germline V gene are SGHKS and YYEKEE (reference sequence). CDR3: CASSFNSQGDQPQHF. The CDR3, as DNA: TGTGCCAGCAGCTTTAACAGCCAAGGGGATCAGCCCCAGCATTTT.

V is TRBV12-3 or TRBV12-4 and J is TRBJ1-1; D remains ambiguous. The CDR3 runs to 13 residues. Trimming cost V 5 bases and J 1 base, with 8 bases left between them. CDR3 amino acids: CASSPLENTEAFF. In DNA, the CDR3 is TGTGCCAGCAGTCCCTTAGAGAACACTGAAGCTTTCTTT.

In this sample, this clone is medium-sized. This chain's CDR3 is CASSPGQGVSSGANVLTF. The CDR3 coding sequence is TGTGCCAGCAGTCCCGGACAGGGGGTATCCTCTGGGGCCAACGTCCTGACTTTC. V usage is TRBV5-5 and J usage is TRBJ2-6; the match to TRBD1 covers 10 bases. Trimming took 5 bases from V and 0 from J; bases not matched to a gene: 8. The CDR3 spans 18 residues. CDR1 and CDR2 from the germline V gene are SGHKS and YYEKEE (reference sequence). Using reference TRBV5-5 and TRBJ2-6 for the parts outside the CDR3, the full variable domain is DAGVTQSPTHLIKTRGQQVTLRCSPISGHKSVSWYQQVLGQGPQFIFQYYEKEERGRGNFPDRFSARQFPNYSSELNVNALLLGDSALYLCASSPGQGVSSGANVLTFGAGSRLTVL.

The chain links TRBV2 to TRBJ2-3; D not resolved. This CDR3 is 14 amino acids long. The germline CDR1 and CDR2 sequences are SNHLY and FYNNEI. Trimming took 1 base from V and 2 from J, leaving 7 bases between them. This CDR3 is CASSEGGATDTQYF. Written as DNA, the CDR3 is TGTGCCAGCAGTGAAGGCGGTGCCACAGATACGCAGTATTTT.

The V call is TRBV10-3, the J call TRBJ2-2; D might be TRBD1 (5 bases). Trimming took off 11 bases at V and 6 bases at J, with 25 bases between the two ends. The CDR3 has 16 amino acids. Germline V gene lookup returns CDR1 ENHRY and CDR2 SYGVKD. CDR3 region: CASGARDPRGPGELFF. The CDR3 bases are TGTGCCTCTGGGGCCCGAGATCCTAGGGGTCCCGGGGAGCTGTTTTTT.

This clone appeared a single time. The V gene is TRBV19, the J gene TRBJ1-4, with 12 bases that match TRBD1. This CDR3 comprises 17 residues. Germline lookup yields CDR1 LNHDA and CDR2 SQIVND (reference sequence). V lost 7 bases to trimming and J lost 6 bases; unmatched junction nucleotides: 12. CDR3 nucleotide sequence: TGTGCCAGTACCTCAAACCCGGGACAGGGGGCGTATGAAAAACTGTTTTTT. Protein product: CASTSNPGQGAYEKLFF.

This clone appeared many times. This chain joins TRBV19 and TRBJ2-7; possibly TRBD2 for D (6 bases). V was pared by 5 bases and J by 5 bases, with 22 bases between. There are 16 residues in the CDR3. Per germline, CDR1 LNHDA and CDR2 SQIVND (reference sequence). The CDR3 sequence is CASSLGYGRQGNEQYF. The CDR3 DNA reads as TGTGCCAGTAGTTTAGGGTATGGGAGGCAGGGCAACGAGCAGTACTTC.

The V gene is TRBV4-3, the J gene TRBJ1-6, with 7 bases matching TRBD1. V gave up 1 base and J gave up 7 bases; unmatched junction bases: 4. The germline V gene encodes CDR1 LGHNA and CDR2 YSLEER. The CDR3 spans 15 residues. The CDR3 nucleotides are TGCGCCAGCAGCCAAGTGTCGACAGGGAATTCACCCCTCCACTTT. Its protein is CASSQVSTGNSPLHF.

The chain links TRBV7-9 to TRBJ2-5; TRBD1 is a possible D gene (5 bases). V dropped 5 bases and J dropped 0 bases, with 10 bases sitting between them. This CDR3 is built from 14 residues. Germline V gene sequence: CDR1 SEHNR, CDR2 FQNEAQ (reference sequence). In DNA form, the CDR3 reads TGTGCCAGCAGCGTGAGACAGTACCAAGAGACCCAGTACTTC. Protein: CASSVRQYQETQYF.